This T cell receptor (beta chain) came from a study of T cells in narcolepsy. A note on this clone: Its antigen is not known.

Using immunoSEQ multiplex PCR, the repertoire was profiled, and TCRdb retains in-frame clones only, with some absent. The sample holds more than 30,000 clones, less than 85% seen once. Findings of the study overall: HCRT-specific and TRIB2-specific autoreactive clonotypes appeared among same-patient CSF and blood CD4+ clonotypes.

The sequenced sample was CD45RA- memory CD4+ T cells from PBMCs. The sequence was collected from a human donor with narcolepsy.

The CDR3 DNA reads as TGTGCCATCAGTGAGTCGACAGCCCCGAACACTGAAGCTTTCTTT. This codes for CAISESTAPNTEAFF. The chain recombines TRBV10-3 with TRBJ1-1; D might be TRBD1 (5 bases). Trimming cost V 0 bases and J 1 base, with 9 bases left between them. CDR1 and CDR2 from the germline V gene are ENHRY and SYGVKD. This CDR3 spans 15 amino acids.